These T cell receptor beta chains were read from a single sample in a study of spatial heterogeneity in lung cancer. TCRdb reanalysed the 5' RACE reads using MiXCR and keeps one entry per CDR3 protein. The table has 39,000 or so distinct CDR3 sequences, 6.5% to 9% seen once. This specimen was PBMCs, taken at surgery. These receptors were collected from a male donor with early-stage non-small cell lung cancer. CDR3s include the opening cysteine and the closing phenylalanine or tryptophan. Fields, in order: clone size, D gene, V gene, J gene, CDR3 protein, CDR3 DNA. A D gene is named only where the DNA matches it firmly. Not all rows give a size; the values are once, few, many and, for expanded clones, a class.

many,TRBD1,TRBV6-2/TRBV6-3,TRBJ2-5,CASNRWTGDQETQYF,TGTGCCAGCAACAGATGGACAGGCGACCAAGAGACCCAGTACTTC
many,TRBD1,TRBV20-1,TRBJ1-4,CSAPGQGDVNNEKLFF,TGCAGTGCCCCGGGACAGGGGGACGTCAATAATGAAAAACTGTTTTTT
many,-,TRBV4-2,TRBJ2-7,CASSQEMNYEQYF,TGTGCCAGCAGCCAAGAAATGAACTACGAGCAGTACTTC
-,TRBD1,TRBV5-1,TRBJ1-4,CASTLGGGQGNEKLFF,TGCGCCAGCACTCTTGGAGGGGGACAGGGGAATGAAAAACTGTTTTTT
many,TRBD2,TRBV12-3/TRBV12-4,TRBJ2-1,CASRREAEQFF,TGTGCCAGCAGGCGGGAGGCTGAGCAGTTCTTC
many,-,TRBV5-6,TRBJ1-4,CASSLDEKLFF,TGTGCCAGCAGCTTGGACGAAAAACTGTTTTTT
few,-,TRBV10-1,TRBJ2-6,CASSGEGDGDLWVNVLTF,TGCGCCAGCAGTGGGGAGGGGGACGGTGACCTCTGGGTCAACGTCCTGACTTTC
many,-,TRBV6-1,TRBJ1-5,CASKSQNQPQHF,TGTGCCAGCAAATCCCAGAATCAGCCCCAGCATTTT
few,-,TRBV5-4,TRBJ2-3,CASSLDGTQYF,TGTGCCAGCAGCTTGGACGGTACGCAGTATTTT
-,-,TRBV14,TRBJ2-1,CASSHTLPRKSYNEQFF,TGTGCCAGCAGCCATACTCTCCCGCGGAAGAGTTACAATGAGCAGTTCTTC
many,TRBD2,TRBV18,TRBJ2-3,CASSLYVSSGRTDTQYF,TGTGCCAGCTCACTCTATGTGTCTAGCGGCCGCACAGATACGCAGTATTTT
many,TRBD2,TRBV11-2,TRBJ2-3,CASSLGGGPGDTQYF,TGTGCCAGCAGCTTAGGCGGGGGGCCCGGTGATACGCAGTATTTT
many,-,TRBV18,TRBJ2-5,CASSGSAQETQYF,TGTGCCAGCTCAGGCTCAGCTCAAGAGACCCAGTACTTC
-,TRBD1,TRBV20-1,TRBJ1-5,CSARDEQGGYQPQHF,TGCAGTGCTAGAGATGAACAGGGGGGTTATCAGCCCCAGCATTTT
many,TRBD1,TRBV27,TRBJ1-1,CASSGIQGARTEAFF,TGTGCCAGCAGTGGAATACAGGGGGCCCGGACTGAAGCTTTCTTT
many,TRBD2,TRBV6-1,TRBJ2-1,CASSELRGGRHRGEQFF,TGTGCCAGCAGTGAACTTAGGGGCGGGAGGCACCGGGGTGAGCAGTTCTTC
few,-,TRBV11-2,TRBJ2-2,CASSFRSLNTGELFF,TGTGCCAGCAGCTTCCGGTCACTTAACACCGGGGAGCTGTTTTTT
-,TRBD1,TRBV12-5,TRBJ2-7,CASGLVQGAAYEQYF,TGTGCTAGTGGTTTGGTACAGGGGGCCGCCTACGAGCAGTACTTC
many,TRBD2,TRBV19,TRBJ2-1,CASSSHSGGDNEQFF,TGTGCCAGTAGTTCCCATAGCGGGGGTGATAATGAGCAGTTCTTC